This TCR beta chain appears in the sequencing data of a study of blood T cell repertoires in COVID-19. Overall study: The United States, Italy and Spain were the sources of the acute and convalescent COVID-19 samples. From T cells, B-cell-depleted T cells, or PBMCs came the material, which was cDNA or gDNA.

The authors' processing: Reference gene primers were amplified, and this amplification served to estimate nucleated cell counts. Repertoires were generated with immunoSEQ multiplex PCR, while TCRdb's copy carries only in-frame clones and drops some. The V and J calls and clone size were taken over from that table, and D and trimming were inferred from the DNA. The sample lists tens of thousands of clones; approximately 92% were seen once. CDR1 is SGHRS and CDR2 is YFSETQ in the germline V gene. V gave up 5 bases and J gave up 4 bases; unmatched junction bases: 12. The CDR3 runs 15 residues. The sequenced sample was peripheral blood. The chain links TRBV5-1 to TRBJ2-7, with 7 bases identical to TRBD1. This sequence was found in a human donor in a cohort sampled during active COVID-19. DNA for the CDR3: TGCGCCAGCAGGCCCCGGGACAGAGGGGGATACGAGCAGTACTTC. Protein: CASRPRDRGGYEQYF.